Listed here are 30 T cell receptor beta chains from one sample, sequenced in a study of blood T cell repertoires in COVID-19. Sequenced by immunoSEQ multiplex PCR; TCRdb stores in-frame clones only, minus some. Here the sample spans just under 40,000 clones, over 70% being singletons. Sequences were obtained from peripheral blood. The receptors here all came from a man aged 45-65 years with active or convalescent COVID-19.

The V gene is TRBV12-3 or TRBV12-4, the J gene TRBJ1-1; D unclear. This CDR3 is built from 13 residues. Between the trimmed V and J ends, which lost 6 bases and 1 base, there was a span of 9 bases. The CDR3 coding sequence is TGTGCCAGCAGCAGAGAGGGGAACACTGAAGCTTTCTTT. It codes for CASSREGNTEAFF.

This sequence joins TRBV19 and TRBJ2-2; a weak D match, TRBD1 (6 bases). Trimming left V 7 bases short and J 5 bases short, with 17 bases between. The germline V gene encodes CDR1 LNHDA and CDR2 SQIVND (reference sequence). This CDR3 spans 15 amino acids. The CDR3 DNA sequence: TGTGCCAGTACCATTACTCCAGGGGATACCGGGGAGCTGTTTTTT. Its translation is CASTITPGDTGELFF.

V usage is TRBV6-5 and J usage is TRBJ1-5, with 9 bases lining up with TRBD1. Germline CDR1 MNHEY, CDR2 SVGAGI. With V trimmed by 6 bases and J by 2 bases, 2 bases remained unmatched. This CDR3 comprises 14 residues. The CDR3 coding sequence is TGTGCCAGCAGGGGACAGGGTGGCAATCAGCCCCAGCATTTT. Encoded protein: CASRGQGGNQPQHF.

The chain employs TRBV5-6 and TRBJ2-7, with D possibly being TRBD2 (6 bases). Germline CDR1 is SGHDT and CDR2 is YYEEEE. Trimming removed 0 bases from V and 3 bases from J, with 10 bases in between. This CDR3 comprises 14 residues. The CDR3 sequence: CASSLGGDFYEQYV. CDR3 nucleotide sequence: TGTGCCAGCAGCTTGGGCGGGGACTTCTACGAGCAGTACGTC.

This chain connects TRBV4-1 to TRBJ1-5; 9 bases align to TRBD1. This CDR3 comprises 16 residues. With V trimmed by 0 bases and J by 0 bases, 0 bases remained unmatched. Germline V gene lookup returns CDR1 MGHRA and CDR2 YSYEKL. CDR3 region: CASSQEGQGSNQPQHF. The CDR3 DNA sequence: TGCGCCAGCAGCCAAGAGGGACAGGGTAGCAATCAGCCCCAGCATTTT.

This sequence joins TRBV3-1 (or the pseudogene TRBV3-2) and TRBJ2-7, with 9 positions matching TRBD2. This CDR3 has 15 residues. Trimming at V came to 4 bases and at J to 1 base, leaving 5 bases not matched to a gene. Germline V gene sequence: CDR1 LGHDT, CDR2 YNNKEL (reference sequence). CDR3 DNA: TGTGCCAGCAGCCTGAGCAGCGGGGGGTCCTACGAGCAGTACGTC. Translation gives CASSLSSGGSYEQYV.

V gene TRBV6-5 combines with J gene TRBJ2-7, with TRBD1 identical over 7 bases. This CDR3 has 14 amino acids. Germline CDR1 and CDR2: MNHEY and SVGAGI. After removal of 5 bases from V and 2 bases from J, the junction contained 6 bases not matched to a gene. The CDR3 DNA is TGTGCCAGCAGTCCCTCGGGACAGCCCTACGAGCAGTACTTC. Residues: CASSPSGQPYEQYF.

This chain links TRBV5-6 with TRBJ1-1; a weak D match, TRBD1 (6 bases). Germline lookup yields CDR1 SGHDT and CDR2 YYEEEE. V was clipped by 0 bases and J by 1 base, with 7 bases between them. There are 14 residues in the CDR3. This CDR3 is CASSLGQANTEAFF. CDR3 sequence (DNA): TGTGCCAGCAGCTTGGGACAGGCGAACACTGAAGCTTTCTTT. Full variable domain (remainder filled in from reference TRBV5-6 and TRBJ1-1): DAGVTQSPTHLIKTRGQQVTLRCSPKSGHDTVSWYQQALGQGPQFIFQYYEEEERQRGNFPDRFSGHQFPNYSSELNVNALLLGDSALYLCASSLGQANTEAFFGQGTRLTVV.

The CDR3 sequence is CASSRGLAGDNEQFF. CDR3 nucleotide sequence: TGTGCCAGCAGCCGCGGTCTAGCGGGGGACAATGAGCAGTTCTTC. The V gene is TRBV5-6, the J gene TRBJ2-1; 10 bases match TRBD2. The CDR3 loop spans 15 amino acids. The germline V gene encodes CDR1 SGHDT and CDR2 YYEEEE. V shed 4 bases, J shed 5 bases, and the junction held 6 bases outside the gene matches.

The CDR3, as DNA: TGTGCCAGCAGCCGGGGCGACTACGAGCAGTACGTC. This sequence encodes CASSRGDYEQYV. V gene TRBV3-1 (or the pseudogene TRBV3-2) combines with J gene TRBJ2-7; perhaps TRBD1 as D (5 bases). From germline, CDR1 is LGHDT and CDR2 YNNKEL (reference sequence). Trimming removed 4 bases from V and 3 bases from J, with 7 bases in between. The CDR3 runs 12 residues.

V usage is TRBV18 and J usage is TRBJ1-1, with unresolved D. The CDR3 contains 13 residues. Germline V CDR1 and CDR2: KGHSH, LQKENI. Trimming left V 2 bases short and J 3 bases short, with 7 bases between. Here the CDR3 reads CASSPGRDTEAFF. The CDR3 DNA follows: TGTGCCAGCTCACCAGGGAGGGACACTGAAGCTTTCTTT. Full variable domain (remainder filled in from reference TRBV18 and TRBJ1-1): NAGVMQNPRHLVRRRGQEARLRCSPMKGHSHVYWYRQLPEEGLKFMVYLQKENIIDESGMPKERFSAEFPKEGPSILRIQQVVRGDSAAYFCASSPGRDTEAFFGQGTRLTVV.

The chain joins TRBV15 to TRBJ2-3, with D maybe TRBD1 (5 bases). CDR1 and CDR2 (germline): LNHNV, YYDKDF (reference sequence). Trimming took off 0 bases at V and 2 bases at J, with 15 bases between the two ends. The CDR3 contains 17 residues. DNA of the CDR3: TGTGCCACCAGCAGAGATATTAAGGGGAAGGCCACAGATACGCAGTATTTT. Translation gives CATSRDIKGKATDTQYF.

This clone was seen once. This chain joins TRBV12-3 or TRBV12-4 and TRBJ1-6; TRBD1 is a possible D gene (5 bases). The CDR3 consists of 13 residues. Trimming took off 5 bases at V and 11 bases at J, with 13 bases between the two ends. The CDR3 sequence: CASSPGGVTPLHF. CDR3 coding DNA: TGTGCCAGCAGTCCCGGAGGGGTGACACCCCTCCACTTT.

The gene calls are TRBV10-2 and TRBJ2-7, with 11 bases fitting TRBD2. Germline loops: CDR1 WSHSY, CDR2 SAAADI. V gave up 7 bases and J gave up 1 base; unmatched junction bases: 6. This CDR3 spans 15 amino acids. The CDR3 protein is CASTIAGGGSYEQYF. The CDR3 coding sequence is TGCGCCAGCACTATAGCGGGAGGGGGATCCTACGAGCAGTACTTC.

Only one count was recorded for this clone. The chain links TRBV2 to TRBJ1-2, with TRBD1 matching 7 bases. This CDR3 has 14 amino acids. V was pared by 6 bases and J by 0 bases, with 4 bases of the junction left unmatched. CDR1 and CDR2 from the germline V gene are SNHLY and FYNNEI. The CDR3 sequence: CASSTGTANYGYTF. The CDR3 bases are TGTGCCAGCAGCACCGGGACAGCTAACTATGGCTACACCTTC.

This clone has only one observation. The rearrangement joins TRBV27 to TRBJ2-1, with 7 bases aligning to TRBD1. Trimming cost V 6 bases and J 3 bases; bases outside gene matches: 8. This CDR3 contains 15 residues. Germline V gene lookup returns CDR1 MNHEY and CDR2 SMNVEV (reference sequence). The CDR3 protein is CASSIAGTVYNEQFF. For the CDR3, the DNA is TGTGCCAGCAGCATAGCCGGGACAGTCTACAATGAGCAGTTCTTC.

The rearrangement joins TRBV5-1 to TRBJ2-1; a weak D match, TRBD2 (6 bases). CDR1 and CDR2 from the germline V gene are SGHRS and YFSETQ. The CDR3 spans 16 residues. Trimming removed 4 bases at V and 3 bases at J, with 17 bases between. The DNA of the CDR3 is TGCGCCAGCAGCCCGGAGCCGGGAGTCATCTACAATGAGCAGTTCTTC. As protein: CASSPEPGVIYNEQFF.

A few counts support this clone. The DNA of the CDR3 is TGTGCCAGCAGCTTACCCGGGACAGGGGTTGGCTACACCTTC. Residues: CASSLPGTGVGYTF. This chain connects TRBV5-4 to TRBJ1-2; 10 bases are a match to TRBD1. With V trimmed by 2 bases and J by 7 bases, 5 bases remained unmatched. Germline CDR1 reads SGHNT; CDR2 reads YYREEE (reference sequence). The CDR3 is 14 residues long. The variable domain in full, completed from reference TRBV5-4 and TRBJ1-2, reads ETGVTQSPTHLIKTRGQQVTLRCSSQSGHNTVSWYQQALGQGPQFIFQYYREEENGRGNFPPRFSGLQFPNYSSELNVNALELDDSALYLCASSLPGTGVGYTFGSGTRLTVV.

The chain is built from TRBV11-1 and TRBJ2-2, with D possibly TRBD2 on 5 matching bases. This CDR3 is 13 amino acids long. The V and J ends lost 2 bases and 7 bases respectively, with 8 bases between them. Germline CDR1 SGHAT, CDR2 FQDESV (reference sequence). CDR3 in DNA: TGTGCCAGCAGCTTATCTAGCTACGGGGAGCTGTTTTTT. It translates to CASSLSSYGELFF.

The chain links TRBV9 to TRBJ1-3; possible D gene TRBD1, 6 bases. V lost 3 bases and J lost 2, with 12 bases in between. Per germline, CDR1 SGDLS and CDR2 YYNGEE. This CDR3 region has 15 residues. Here the CDR3 reads CASSGTGSTGNTIYF. CDR3 sequence (DNA): TGTGCCAGCAGCGGTACAGGGAGTACTGGAAACACCATATATTTT.

The chain uses TRBV7-2 and TRBJ2-2; D call uncertain. Trimming shortened V by 1 base and J by 0 bases, and 6 bases separated the two germline ends. CDR3 length: 15 amino acids. Germline V gives CDR1 SGHTA, CDR2 FQGNSA. The CDR3 loop reads CASSLVRANTGELFF. The CDR3 DNA is TGTGCCAGCAGCTTAGTCCGCGCGAACACCGGGGAGCTGTTTTTT.

The chain combines TRBV28 with TRBJ2-1; 7 bases fit TRBD2. The CDR3 spans 18 residues. V dropped 6 bases and J dropped 5; count of bases not matched to a gene: 19. Germline V gives CDR1 MDHEN, CDR2 SYDVKM. The CDR3 DNA reads TGTGCCAGCAGCATCCCATTTGGGGCTAGCGGACTCAACAATGAGCAGTTCTTC. Translated: CASSIPFGASGLNNEQFF.

This rearrangement joins TRBV7-9 to TRBJ2-2; D is perhaps TRBD2 (5 bases). This CDR3 contains 15 residues. CDR1 SEHNR and CDR2 FQNEAQ come from the germline V gene (reference sequence). The CDR3 spells CGLPAGRQNTGELFF. CDR3 sequence (DNA): TGTGGCCTCCCGGCGGGCAGGCAGAACACCGGGGAGCTGTTTTTT.

This clone came up a few times. This chain joins TRBV12-3 or TRBV12-4 and TRBJ1-5, with a weak D call TRBD1 (6 bases). The V and J ends lost 6 bases and 5 bases respectively, with 8 bases between them. CDR3 length equals 12 residues. Here the CDR3 reads CASRYRDQPQHF. DNA of the CDR3: TGTGCCAGCAGGTACAGGGATCAGCCCCAGCATTTT.

In its sample, this clone was seen once. The chain links TRBV11-2 to TRBJ1-6; the D is unclear. This CDR3 spans 15 amino acids. Trimming removed 0 bases from V and 9 bases from J, with 12 bases in between. CDR1 is SGHAT and CDR2 is FQNNGV in the germline V gene. In DNA form, the CDR3 reads TGTGCCAGCAGCTTAGACTGGGCTAGCAGTTCACCCCTCCACTTT. Protein sequence: CASSLDWASSSPLHF.

This sequence joins TRBV10-1 and TRBJ2-2, with 8 bases matching TRBD1. Germline V gives CDR1 WNHNN, CDR2 SYGVQD (reference sequence). J gave up 6 bases and V 6 bases, and 3 bases lay outside the gene matches. This CDR3 contains 13 residues. CDR3 sequence: CASRQQGAGELFF. In nucleotides, the CDR3 is TGCGCCAGCAGGCAACAGGGGGCCGGGGAGCTGTTTTTT.

V gene TRBV3-1 (or the pseudogene TRBV3-2) combines with J gene TRBJ2-7; 7 nucleotides agree with TRBD2. There are 13 residues in the CDR3. J was trimmed by 7 bases and V by 3 bases; bases with no gene match: 6. Per the germline V gene, CDR1 is LGHDT and CDR2 is YNNKEL (reference sequence). The CDR3 here is CASSQQLALEQYF. CDR3 sequence (DNA): TGTGCCAGCAGCCAGCAACTAGCGTTAGAGCAGTACTTC.

The chain carries TRBV7-2 and TRBJ1-3; tentatively, D is TRBD1 (6 bases). CDR3 size: 17 residues. Trimming pared 5 bases from V and 0 bases from J, leaving 17 bases between. Germline V lookup: CDR1 SGHTA, CDR2 FQGNSA. DNA for the CDR3: TGTGCCAGCAGCACAAAACAGGGCTCAAGCTCTGGAAACACCATATATTTT. It codes for CASSTKQGSSSGNTIYF.

The genes are TRBV27 and TRBJ2-1; the match to TRBD2 covers 13 bases. Unmatched junction bases numbered 6, after V lost 6 bases and J lost 7 bases. The CDR3 sequence is 15 residues long. Germline V gives CDR1 MNHEY, CDR2 SMNVEV (reference sequence). CDR3 DNA: TGTGCCAGCAGCTTCGGACTAGCGGGAGTAAATGAGCAGTTCTTC. Amino acids: CASSFGLAGVNEQFF.

The V gene is TRBV30, the J gene TRBJ1-1; D call uncertain. CDR1 is GTSNPN and CDR2 is SVGIG in the germline V gene (reference sequence). The CDR3 contains 15 residues. V was shortened by 4 bases and J by 0 bases, with 15 bases between the two germline ends. The DNA of the CDR3 is TGTGCCTGGACACGAGTACAGAGATTGAACACTGAAGCTTTCTTT. This gives the protein CAWTRVQRLNTEAFF.